The rows below give T cell receptor beta chains drawn from one sample of a study of T cell repertoires in cytomegalovirus infection. From the reads, TCRdb called clonotypes with MiXCR, one entry per CDR3 protein. This sample carries 350,000 to 400,000 distinct CDR3 sequences, about 35% of them seen once, and the ten largest clones take approximately 12%. The antigens of these receptors remain unknown. The sequencing here drew on cultured PBMCs, taken from culture after CMV antigen stimulation. Receptors were obtained from a human donor in good health (CMV status not recorded). Some clones in this sample may be carry-over from other donors' samples. The CDR3 runs from the conserved cysteine through the conserved F or W. A D gene is named only where the DNA matches it firmly. Not all rows give a size; the values are once, few, many and, for expanded clones, a class.

abundance,d_gene,j_gene,v_gene,CDR3nt,CDR3aa
.,.,TRBJ2-5,TRBV4-2,TGTGCCAGCAGCCAAGCCCCTCCGATGTACCAAGAGACCCAGTACTTC,CASSQAPPMYQETQYF
few,TRBD1,TRBJ1-3,TRBV6-1,TGTGCCAGCCAGGGGGTCCTCTCTGGAAACACCATATATTTT,CASQGVLSGNTIYF
few,TRBD2,TRBJ2-5,TRBV4-1,TGCGCCAGCAGCAAAGAGGGGACTACTCAAGAGACCCAGTACTTC,CASSKEGTTQETQYF
.,.,TRBJ2-1,TRBV9,TGTGCCAGCAGCGTAGAAACCCCTAGTGAGCAGTTCTTC,CASSVETPSEQFF
few,TRBD2,TRBJ2-7,TRBV4-1,TGCGCCAGCAGCCCGGAATCTTGGACTAGCGGTGCCTACGAGCAGTACTTC,CASSPESWTSGAYEQYF
.,.,TRBJ1-2,TRBV27,TGTGCCAGCAGTGGGGACGCCCGAGGCTATGGCTACACCTTC,CASSGDARGYGYTF
few,.,TRBJ1-1,TRBV12-3/TRBV12-4,TGTGCCAGCAGTTTTCAAGGGGTCTTGACTGAAGCTTTCTTT,CASSFQGVLTEAFF
.,TRBD1,TRBJ1-2,TRBV6-1,TGTGCCAGCAGTGTTACAGGGGTTGACTATGGCTACACCTTC,CASSVTGVDYGYTF
.,TRBD2,TRBJ2-5,TRBV6-2/TRBV6-3,TGTGCCAGCAGTTACGGCGTCGTAGCGGGAGGGCAAGAGACCCAGTACTTC,CASSYGVVAGGQETQYF
.,TRBD2,TRBJ2-3,TRBV5-1,TGCGCCAGCAGCTACCTAGCGGGGTCGCACCTAACAGATACGCAGTATTTT,CASSYLAGSHLTDTQYF
.,TRBD1,TRBJ1-5,TRBV10-3,TGTGCCATCAGCGACGGACAGGCATACAATCAGCCCCAGCATTTT,CAISDGQAYNQPQHF
.,.,TRBJ2-1,TRBV4-1,TGCGCCAGCAGCGGGCCCTTTACTGCCTACAATGAGCAGTTCTTC,CASSGPFTAYNEQFF
few,.,TRBJ2-3,TRBV2,TGTGCCAGCTTAGTAAGGGGGAAAGATACGCAGTATTTT,CASLVRGKDTQYF
.,.,TRBJ2-3,TRBV7-2,TGTGCCAGCAGCTTATGGCGGAGCACAGATACGCAGTATTTT,CASSLWRSTDTQYF
few,.,TRBJ2-1,TRBV11-2,TGTGCCAGCAGCTTAGAGGGACTTCTTAATGAGCAGTTCTTC,CASSLEGLLNEQFF
few,.,TRBJ1-6,TRBV7-2,TGTGCCAGCAGCTTGGGGCAGGCCAGGAATTCACCCCTCCACTTT,CASSLGQARNSPLHF
few,.,TRBJ1-2,TRBV7-6,TGTGCCAGCAGCTCTTATAACTATGGCTACACCTTC,CASSSYNYGYTF
many,TRBD1,TRBJ2-1,TRBV7-2,TGTGCCAGCAGCCGGGACAGGGGAAGCGCAAATGAGCAGTTCTTC,CASSRDRGSANEQFF
.,.,TRBJ2-2,TRBV11-2,TGTGCCAGCAGCTTAGGTCTAGCATCCGGGGAGCTGTTTTTT,CASSLGLASGELFF
.,TRBD1,TRBJ2-3,TRBV19,TGTGCCAGTAGCCTCGGACAGGGGGCCGCAGATACGCAGTATTTT,CASSLGQGAADTQYF
.,TRBD2,TRBJ2-5,TRBV7-2,TGTGCCAGCAGCCGGGGTATAGCGGGAGGGGAGGAGACCCAGTACTTC,CASSRGIAGGEETQYF
.,.,TRBJ2-6,TRBV20-1,TGCAGTGCACCAAATACCAATCATGGGGCCAACGTCCTGACTTTC,CSAPNTNHGANVLTF
many,.,TRBJ1-4,TRBV7-2,TGTGCCAGCAGCTCAGGACTACTGGGGGAAAAACTGTTTTTT,CASSSGLLGEKLFF
many,TRBD2,TRBJ2-3,TRBV30,TGTGCCTGGAGTGACCAACTAGCGCTGAAGAACGCAGATACGCAGTATTTT,CAWSDQLALKNADTQYF
.,.,TRBJ2-7,TRBV7-8,TGTGCCAGCAGCTCAAAGGACAGTCAACCGCGATACGAGCAGTACTTC,CASSSKDSQPRYEQYF
once,TRBD2,TRBJ2-1,TRBV19,TGTGCCAGTAGTATAGCTATGTTCTCCGGGACTAGCTGGCAGTTCTTC,CASSIAMFSGTSWQFF
few,.,TRBJ1-3,TRBV7-8,TGTGCCAGCAGCCCCCCGACAGTCTCTGGAAACACCATATATTTT,CASSPPTVSGNTIYF
few,TRBD2,TRBJ2-5,TRBV9,TGTGCCAGCAGCGTCGACGGACTAGCGAGGGAGACCCAGTACTTC,CASSVDGLARETQYF
many,.,TRBJ2-5,TRBV11-2,TGTGCCAGCAGCCCATCGTCCATTGCCCAGTACTTC,CASSPSSIAQYF
few,.,TRBJ2-1,TRBV18,TGTGCCAGCTCACCACGGTTCCCGGCATTGGGTAATGAGCAGTTCTTC,CASSPRFPALGNEQFF
.,.,TRBJ2-2,TRBV7-2,TGTGCCGCCTCTGGCGGCCGGAGCGGGGAGCTGTTTTTT,CAASGGRSGELFF
.,.,TRBJ1-3,TRBV6-6,TGTGCCACCCTTCTGGCGTCGATCTACACCATATATTTT,CATLLASIYTIYF
few,TRBD2,TRBJ2-2,TRBV7-2,TGTGCCAGCAGCCCGGAAGGGACTAGCGGGACCAGGGTGTTTTTT,CASSPEGTSGTRVFF
.,.,TRBJ1-6,TRBV28,TGTGCCAGCAGTCCCCGAGGCCAGGGCCTTTTAGCACCCCTCCACTTT,CASSPRGQGLLAPLHF
.,TRBD1,TRBJ2-1,TRBV20-1,TGCAGTGCCCCGCGCAGGGGGTCCTACAATGAGCAGTTCTTC,CSAPRRGSYNEQFF
few,TRBD2,TRBJ2-5,TRBV7-9,TGTGCCAGCAGCCCGCCCACCGGGACTAGCGAAGAGACCCAGTACTTC,CASSPPTGTSEETQYF
.,TRBD2,TRBJ2-1,TRBV12-3/TRBV12-4,TGTGCCAGCACGCCACCTAGCGGGAGTGCCAATGAGCAGTTCTTC,CASTPPSGSANEQFF
few,.,TRBJ2-7,TRBV28,TGTGCCAGCTCTAGGGCGGCAGCCTACGAGCAGTACTTC,CASSRAAAYEQYF
many,.,TRBJ2-1,TRBV7-2,TGTGCCAGCAGCTTAGTGGGGCTTCAGCACAATGAGCAGTTCTTC,CASSLVGLQHNEQFF
once,.,TRBJ2-5,TRBV20-1,TGCAGTGCTGCCGGGACACTACTGATGCAAGAGACCCAGTACTTC,CSAAGTLLMQETQYF
many,TRBD2,TRBJ2-3,TRBV7-8,TGTGCCAGCAGCACAAGGACTAGCGGGAGTCAGCTCGATACGCAGTATTTT,CASSTRTSGSQLDTQYF
.,.,TRBJ1-2,TRBV6-5,TGTGCCAGCAGTTACTCGCACCAAGGAGACTACACCTTC,CASSYSHQGDYTF